This T cell receptor beta chain was identified in a study of cytomegalovirus exposure and HLA in healthy donors. Use of 60 Vbeta and 13 Jbeta primers characterized the PCR. Sequencing used immunoSEQ multiplex PCR; TCRdb keeps in-frame clones, though not all of them. The sample yields 130,000 to 150,000 clones, 79% seen once. The clonotype was recovered from a woman aged 40 to 55 in good health and CMV-seropositive. The sample comprised PBMCs.

CDR3 coding DNA: TGTGCCAGCAGCTTAGCCGAATCTAACGACGAGCAGTACTTC. This gives the protein CASSLAESNDEQYF. The rearrangement uses TRBV13 and TRBJ2-7; D is unresolved. The V end was cut by 1 base, the J end by 5 bases, with 12 bases between. This CDR3 has 14 amino acids. The germline V gene has CDR1 PRHDT and CDR2 FYEKMQ (reference sequence).